The text below deals with one TCR beta chain. Study members were between roughly 18 and 89 years old and lived in about two dozen US regions. Assignment of participants to cohorts was predicated upon participant-reported clinical history. Sequencing used immunoSEQ multiplex PCR; TCRdb keeps in-frame clones, though not all of them. In the table there are approximately 280,000 clones, around 85% of which are singletons. The sample comes from a study of blood T cell repertoires in COVID-19. On the study more broadly: Sites in the United States, Italy and Spain provided acute and convalescent COVID-19 samples. T cells, B-cell-depleted T cells, or PBMCs provided the cDNA or gDNA that served as material.

The CDR3 consists of 16 residues. CDR1 SGHVS and CDR2 FQNEAQ come from the germline V gene. V lost 4 bases and J lost 4; bases outside the gene matches: 9. This receptor was taken from a woman in her forties or fifties who had recovered from COVID-19. The genes are TRBV7-8 and TRBJ2-7; TRBD2 agrees at 11 bases. Material: PBMCs or T cells enriched from blood (not recorded which). The CDR3 nucleotides read TGTGCCAGCAGCTGGCCCACTAGCGGGAGAGTTTACGAGCAGTACTTC. Its protein is CASSWPTSGRVYEQYF.